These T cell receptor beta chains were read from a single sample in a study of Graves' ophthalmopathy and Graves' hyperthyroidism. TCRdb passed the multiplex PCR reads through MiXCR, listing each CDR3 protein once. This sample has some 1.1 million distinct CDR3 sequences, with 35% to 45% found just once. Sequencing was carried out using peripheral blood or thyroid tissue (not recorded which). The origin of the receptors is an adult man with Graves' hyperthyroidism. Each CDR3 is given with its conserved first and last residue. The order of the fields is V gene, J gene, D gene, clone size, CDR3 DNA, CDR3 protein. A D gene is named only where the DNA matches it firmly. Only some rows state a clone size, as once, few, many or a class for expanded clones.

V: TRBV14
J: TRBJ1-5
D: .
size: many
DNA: TGTGCCAGCAGCCAAGATTTCATTCAGCCCCAGCATTTT
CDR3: CASSQDFIQPQHF

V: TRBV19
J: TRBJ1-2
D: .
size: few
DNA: TGTGCCAGTAGTAAGGGAGGCTACACCTTC
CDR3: CASSKGGYTF

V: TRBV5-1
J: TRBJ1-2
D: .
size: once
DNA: TGCGCCAGCAGGCAAGCCTCGGGGTTCTATGGCTACACCTTC
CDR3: CASRQASGFYGYTF

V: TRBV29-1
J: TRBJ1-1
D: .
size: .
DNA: TGCAGCGTCGGGGGGGAGACTGAAGCTTTCTTT
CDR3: CSVGGETEAFF

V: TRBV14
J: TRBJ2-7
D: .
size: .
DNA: TGTGCCAGCAGTTGGGAACGCCTAACTGTAAGCTCCTACGAGCAGTACTTC
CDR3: CASSWERLTVSSYEQYF

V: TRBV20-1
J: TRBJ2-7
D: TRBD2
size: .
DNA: TGCAGTGCCAGCAGCGAAACTAGCGGGGGTTACGAGCAGTACTTC
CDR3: CSASSETSGGYEQYF

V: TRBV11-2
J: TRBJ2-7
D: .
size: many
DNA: TGTGCCAGCAGCCTGTCATACCCGTACGAGCAGTACTTC
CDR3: CASSLSYPYEQYF

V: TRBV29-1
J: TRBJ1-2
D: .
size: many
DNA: TGCAGCGTTGTCTGGCGTTATGGCTACACCTTC
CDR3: CSVVWRYGYTF

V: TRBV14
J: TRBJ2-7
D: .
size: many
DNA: TGTGCCAGCAGCCAAGAGTGGCTGGGCGGACCCGTAGAGCAGTACTTC
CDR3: CASSQEWLGGPVEQYF

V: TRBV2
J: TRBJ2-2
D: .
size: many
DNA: TGTGCCAGCAGTGTCACGAACACCGGGGAGCTGTTTTTT
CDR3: CASSVTNTGELFF

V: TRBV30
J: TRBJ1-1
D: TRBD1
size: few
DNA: TGTGCCTGGAGTAACGAGGGACAGGGGAGCACTGAAGCTTTCTTT
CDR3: CAWSNEGQGSTEAFF

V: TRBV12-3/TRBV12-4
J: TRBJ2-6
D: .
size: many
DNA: TGTGCCAGCAGCTTAGCTGGGGCCAACGTCCTGACTTTC
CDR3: CASSLAGANVLTF

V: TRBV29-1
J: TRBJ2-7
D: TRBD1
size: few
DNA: TGCAGCGTTCGTGAGACAGGGGACTCCTACGAGCAGTACTTC
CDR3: CSVRETGDSYEQYF

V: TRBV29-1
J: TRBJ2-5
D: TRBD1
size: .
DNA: TGCAGCGTCCTCAAGGGGGCTAAGGAGACCCAGTACTTC
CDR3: CSVLKGAKETQYF